This TCR beta chain was obtained from a study of CD8+ T cells in alopecia areata. Study at large: The percentage of affected scalp area served as the score of severity for treated patients. Findings and limits, study-wide: Expanded CD8+ clones among the top 100, and scalp clonality, were significantly decreased by tofacitinib. In scalp and blood, many expanded lesional clones persisted during tofacitinib. Normal scalp had lower clonality than lesional scalp, with alopecia totalis/universalis lesions showing this most strongly.

Turning to this clone: The antigen remains undetermined.

Deletions cut 4 bases from V and 6 bases from J, with 15 bases between. The CDR3 extends over 13 amino acids. Germline CDR1 reads GTSNPN; CDR2 reads SVGIG (reference sequence). Treatment of the sample: oral pan-JAK inhibitor, 5-10 mg twice daily. Extracted from the samples, RNA was reverse transcribed into cDNA to serve as the sequencing template. Generated by immunoSEQ multiplex PCR, the TCRdb table keeps only in-frame clones and is missing some. The sample has around 290,000 clones; roughly 50% are singletons. The source is a human donor with alopecia areata. Sequencing used CD4+ T cells sorted from blood, obtained at week 24, from a patient treated with tofacitinib. The chain uses TRBV30 and TRBJ1-2, with a possible D match to TRBD1 (6 bases). CDR3 DNA sequence: TGTGCCTGGACCTTGACAGGAGCGGATGGCTACACCTTC. Its protein product is CAWTLTGADGYTF.